These 32 T cell receptor beta chains were sequenced from one sample in a study of T cell changes during pregnancy in multiple sclerosis. Clones were sequenced by immunoSEQ multiplex PCR, and TCRdb holds only the in-frame ones, with some missing. The data contain 55,000 to 70,000 clones, around 92% of them seen just once; the ten biggest clones take up 1.3% to 1.5%. Source: peripheral blood, taken in the second trimester of pregnancy. The receptors were gathered from a female donor in good health, enrolled as a control in a pregnancy study.

This sequence joins TRBV7-3 and TRBJ1-1; D is possibly TRBD1 (5 bases). This CDR3 has 13 amino acids. Trimming took 5 bases from V and 8 from J, leaving 15 bases between them. CDR1 SGHTA and CDR2 FQGTGA come from the germline V gene. CDR3 residues: CASSPGQGEEAFF. The CDR3 region has the DNA TGTGCCAGCAGCCCCGGACAAGGGGAAGAAGCTTTCTTT.

The chain recombines TRBV5-1 with TRBJ1-1, with 7 bases that match TRBD1. Trimming removed 4 bases from V and 4 bases from J; junction bases left unmatched: 13. The CDR3 consists of 16 residues. Per germline, CDR1 SGHRS and CDR2 YFSETQ. CDR3 in DNA: TGCGCCAGCAGCGAGGGGGGAGCAGGGGGAGTCACTGAAGCTTTCTTT. This codes for CASSEGGAGGVTEAFF.

The chain joins TRBV6-1 to TRBJ2-1, with unresolved D. The ends were cut back, 7 bases at V and 0 bases at J, with 7 bases in the middle. CDR1 MNHNS and CDR2 SASEGT come from the germline V gene. CDR3 size: 13 residues. CDR3 bases: TGTGCCAGCAAAACTTCCTCCTACAATGAGCAGTTCTTC. Translating gives CASKTSSYNEQFF.

V is TRBV7-9 and J is TRBJ1-4, with 10 bases matching TRBD1. The CDR3 sequence is 15 residues long. Looked up from germline, CDR1 is SEHNR and CDR2 is FQNEAQ (reference sequence). The V gene end was trimmed by 11 bases and the J gene end by 0 bases; junction bases not matched to a gene: 6. CDR3 in DNA: TGTGCCGCAGGGACAGGGGAGGCAACTAATGAAAAACTGTTTTTT. Encoded protein: CAAGTGEATNEKLFF.

CDR3 nucleotide sequence: TGTGCCAGCAGTGATGGGACAGGGGGCACAGATACGCAGTATTTT. Translating it yields CASSDGTGGTDTQYF. The chain uses TRBV6-4 and TRBJ2-3, with TRBD1 identical over 10 bases. The CDR3 extends over 15 amino acids. J lost 1 base, V lost 3 bases, and 1 base had no gene match. CDR1 MRHNA and CDR2 SNTAGT come from the germline V gene.

Comments on this clone: The same CDR3 can be traced to other DNA sequences in this sample. The chain uses TRBV2 and TRBJ2-1; no clear D gene. The CDR3 runs 13 residues. Per germline, CDR1 SNHLY and CDR2 FYNNEI. V dropped 5 bases and J dropped 0 bases, with 5 bases sitting between them. CDR3 region: CASSTDSYNEQFF. The CDR3 DNA reads as TGTGCCAGCAGTACAGACTCCTACAATGAGCAGTTCTTC.

This clone was seen a few times. This chain joins TRBV5-1 and TRBJ2-7; tentative D call: TRBD1 (6 bases). Trimming took off 4 bases at V and 6 bases at J, with 14 bases between the two ends. This CDR3 contains 13 residues. Germline CDR1 and CDR2: SGHRS and YFSETQ. CDR3 protein: CASSLNTGFEQYF. As DNA, the CDR3 is TGCGCCAGCAGCCTCAACACAGGGTTCGAGCAGTACTTC.

This chain connects TRBV13 to TRBJ2-1; 7 bases agree with TRBD1. Germline CDR1 reads PRHDT; CDR2 reads FYEKMQ (reference sequence). The CDR3 length is 15 residues. Losses at the gene ends were 5 bases for V and 7 bases for J; bases not matched to a gene: 11. The CDR3 protein is CASSRLGQSPNEQFF. Written as DNA, the CDR3 is TGTGCCAGCAGCCGCTTGGGACAGTCCCCAAATGAGCAGTTCTTC. The full variable domain, completed using reference TRBV13 and TRBJ2-1, is AAGVIQSPRHLIKEKRETATLKCYPIPRHDTVYWYQQGPGQDPQFLISFYEKMQSDKGSIPDRFSAQQFSDYHSELNMSSLELGDSALYFCASSRLGQSPNEQFFGPGTRLTVL.

This clone was seen a single time. The V and J genes are TRBV15 and TRBJ2-5; the match to TRBD2 covers 11 bases. Germline V gene sequence: CDR1 LNHNV, CDR2 YYDKDF (reference sequence). Unmatched junction bases numbered 5, after V lost 0 bases and J lost 2 bases. The CDR3 covers 17 residues. The CDR3 reads CATSRDRLAGGQETQYF. CDR3 nucleotides: TGTGCCACCAGCAGAGATCGATTAGCGGGGGGGCAAGAGACCCAGTACTTC.

V gene TRBV10-2 combines with J gene TRBJ1-1, with D uncertain. From germline, CDR1 is WSHSY and CDR2 SAAADI. Trimming shortened V by 10 bases and J by 7 bases, and 22 bases separated the two germline ends. The CDR3 totals 14 residues. DNA of the CDR3: TGCGCCACCCGGCGGGCCGCACCTGACCATGAAGCTTTCTTT. Translating gives CATRRAAPDHEAFF.

The chain joins TRBV5-1 to TRBJ2-1; D might be TRBD2 (6 bases). CDR3 length equals 16 residues. Per the germline V gene, CDR1 is SGHRS and CDR2 is YFSETQ. Trimming shortened V by 0 bases and J by 9 bases, and 19 bases separated the two germline ends. The CDR3 loop reads CASSLEEGSRALEQFF. CDR3 in DNA: TGCGCCAGCAGCTTGGAGGAGGGTTCAAGGGCGCTTGAGCAGTTCTTC.

The chain employs TRBV6-5 and TRBJ2-7, with a tentative D call TRBD1 (7 bases). CDR3 length: 14 residues. V lost 6 bases to trimming and J lost 0 bases, with 12 bases between them. Germline loops: CDR1 MNHEY, CDR2 SVGAGI. The DNA for the CDR3 is TGTGCCAGCAGCCGACAGGGACTCTCCTACGAGCAGTACTTC. Residues: CASSRQGLSYEQYF.

This rearrangement joins TRBV7-6 to TRBJ1-4, with D unclear. Trimming shortened V by 3 bases and J by 3 bases, and 20 bases separated the two germline ends. Per the germline V gene, CDR1 is SGHVS and CDR2 is FNYEAQ. This CDR3 has 18 amino acids. CDR3 nucleotides: TGTGCCAGCAGCTTTATGTTGGTTAGAGAAACCGCTAATGAAAAACTGTTTTTT. Translating it yields CASSFMLVRETANEKLFF.

The gene calls are TRBV25-1 and TRBJ2-1; 9 bases map to TRBD2. Looked up from germline, CDR1 is MGHDK and CDR2 is SYGVNS. V trimming: 5 bases; J trimming: 5 bases; junction bases outside the gene matches: 7. CDR3 length equals 15 residues. CDR3 in amino acids: CASSSSGLAHNEQFF. The CDR3 DNA reads TGTGCCAGCAGTAGCTCGGGACTAGCCCACAATGAGCAGTTCTTC.

The chain employs TRBV14 and TRBJ2-7, with D perhaps matching TRBD2 (6 bases). The germline V gene encodes CDR1 SGHDN and CDR2 FVKESK. V dropped 4 bases and J dropped 2 bases, with 9 bases sitting between them. The CDR3 length is 13 residues. CDR3 protein: CASSRGTAYEQYF. DNA of the CDR3: TGTGCCAGCAGCCGCGGGACCGCCTACGAGCAGTACTTC.

V gene TRBV7-2 combines with J gene TRBJ2-1; 11 bases match TRBD2. V shed 1 base, J shed 7 bases, and the junction held 9 bases outside the gene matches. The CDR3 is made up of 17 amino acids. CDR1 and CDR2 from the germline V gene are SGHTA and FQGNSA. For the CDR3, the DNA is TGTGCCAGCAGCTTAGTTCAACTAGCGGGAGCTATAAATGAGCAGTTCTTC. This translates into CASSLVQLAGAINEQFF. Full variable domain (remainder filled in from reference TRBV7-2 and TRBJ2-1): GAGVSQSPSNKVTEKGKDVELRCDPISGHTALYWYRQSLGQGLEFLIYFQGNSAPDKSGLPSDRFSAERTGGSVSTLTIQRTQQEDSAVYLCASSLVQLAGAINEQFFGPGTRLTVL.

The genes are TRBV2 and TRBJ2-2; possible D gene TRBD2, 6 bases. V was pared by 4 bases and J by 6 bases, with 18 bases between. Per germline, CDR1 SNHLY and CDR2 FYNNEI. CDR3 length: 16 residues. CDR3: CASSGSVGPGAGELFF. In DNA form, the CDR3 reads TGTGCCAGCAGTGGATCGGTGGGACCGGGGGCCGGGGAGCTGTTTTTT.

The CDR3 nucleotides are TGTGCCAGCGGACAGGGGAGTGGGAGCAATCAGCCCCAGCATTTT. Its protein product is CASGQGSGSNQPQHF. The rearrangement joins TRBV9 to TRBJ1-5; TRBD1 matches 9 bases. This CDR3 region has 15 residues. Trimming took 7 bases from V and 1 from J; bases not matched to a gene: 6. The germline V gene encodes CDR1 SGDLS and CDR2 YYNGEE.

The J gene is TRBJ1-1, the V gene TRBV6-5; a weak D match, TRBD1 (6 bases). The CDR3 contains 14 residues. The germline V gene encodes CDR1 MNHEY and CDR2 SVGAGI. V was clipped by 6 bases and J by 1 base, with 12 bases between them. The CDR3 reads CASRIQGRNTEAFF. The CDR3, as DNA: TGTGCCAGCAGAATACAGGGTCGGAACACTGAAGCTTTCTTT.

The V and J genes are TRBV28 and TRBJ1-5; maybe TRBD1 (6 bases). CDR1 is MDHEN and CDR2 is SYDVKM in the germline V gene. Trimming removed 8 bases from V and 0 bases from J, with 26 bases in between. The CDR3 spans 19 residues. The CDR3 here is CASRTGGGRIPYSNQPQHF. The CDR3 nucleotides read TGTGCCAGCCGGACGGGAGGGGGGCGAATCCCTTATAGCAATCAGCCCCAGCATTTT.

V gene TRBV4-2 combines with J gene TRBJ2-2, with a possible D match to TRBD1 (6 bases). Germline values: CDR1 LGHNA, CDR2 YNFKEQ. Trimming removed 0 bases at V and 5 bases at J, with 13 bases between. The CDR3 is 16 residues long. The CDR3 is CASSQDGAGVTGELFF. The CDR3, as DNA: TGTGCCAGCAGCCAAGATGGGGCAGGGGTGACCGGGGAGCTGTTTTTT.

J is TRBJ2-7 and V is TRBV18, with 10 bases lining up with TRBD1. After removal of 3 bases from V and 3 bases from J, the junction contained 2 bases not matched to a gene. The CDR3 sequence is 14 residues long. Germline V lookup: CDR1 KGHSH, CDR2 LQKENI. The CDR3 loop is CASSPGTGVYEQYF. CDR3 nucleotides: TGTGCCAGCTCACCCGGGACAGGGGTCTACGAGCAGTACTTC.

The chain is built from TRBV5-1 and TRBJ1-1; D ambiguous. This CDR3 is built from 16 residues. Looked up from germline, CDR1 is SGHRS and CDR2 is YFSETQ. Trimming removed 0 bases from V and 0 bases from J, with 12 bases in between. This chain's CDR3 is CASSLAGRAMNTEAFF. The CDR3 bases are TGCGCCAGCAGCTTGGCTGGGAGGGCGATGAACACTGAAGCTTTCTTT.

The V gene is TRBV14, the J gene TRBJ2-2; D might be TRBD2 (5 bases). V gave up 2 bases and J gave up 5 bases, with 9 bases separating them. The CDR3 has 14 residues. Germline V gene lookup returns CDR1 SGHDN and CDR2 FVKESK. The CDR3 loop reads CASSQSRRTGELFF. CDR3 in DNA: TGTGCCAGCAGCCAATCAAGGAGGACCGGGGAGCTGTTTTTT.

This clone was found once. The chain has TRBV4-3 and TRBJ1-1; TRBD1 is a possible D gene (6 bases). This CDR3 has 16 amino acids. CDR1 and CDR2 (germline): LGHNA, YSLEER. V gave up 0 bases and J gave up 3 bases, with 14 bases separating them. DNA of the CDR3: TGCGCCAGCAGCCAAGATCTAGGGGGAGGGGACACTGAAGCTTTCTTT. Its translation is CASSQDLGGGDTEAFF.

The rearrangement uses TRBV21-1 and TRBJ2-7; the table's D call of TRBD1 was not tested on the DNA. TRBV21-1 is an annotated pseudogene. This CDR3 contains 14 residues. The CDR3 loop reads CASSQGDRPYEQYF. CDR3 sequence (DNA): TGTGCCAGCAGTCAAGGCGACAGACCCTACGAGCAGTACTTC.

This clone occurred a few times. V is TRBV14 and J is TRBJ2-7; TRBD1 matches at 7 bases. This CDR3 has 15 residues. Germline-derived CDR1 and CDR2 are SGHDN and FVKESK. With V trimmed by 3 bases and J by 3 bases, 8 bases remained unmatched. CDR3: CASSQGDSSIYEQYF. Here the CDR3 DNA reads TGTGCCAGCAGCCAGGGGGACAGTTCCATCTACGAGCAGTACTTC.

Written as DNA, the CDR3 is TGTGCCAGCAGTGAACAGGTGGGGGCCGGGGATACGCAGTATTTT. Protein product: CASSEQVGAGDTQYF. The chain combines TRBV6-1 with TRBJ2-3, with a weak D call TRBD1 (6 bases). V lost 2 bases and J 6 bases, leaving 15 bases between the germline ends. CDR3 length: 15 amino acids. Germline assignment: CDR1 MNHNS and CDR2 SASEGT.

The chain has TRBV27 and TRBJ1-6; D is uncertain. In germline, CDR1 is MNHEY, CDR2 SMNVEV (reference sequence). This CDR3 is built from 15 residues. V was trimmed by 6 bases and J by 7 bases, leaving 16 bases between them. CDR3 DNA: TGTGCCAGCAGCAGAACTATAGACCTAAATTCACCCCTCCACTTT. The encoded protein is CASSRTIDLNSPLHF.

V usage is TRBV11-2 and J usage is TRBJ2-2, with 7 nucleotides matching TRBD2. Germline V gene data show CDR1 as SGHAT and CDR2 as FQNNGV. The V and J ends lost 7 bases and 4 bases, in that order; junction bases with no gene match: 6. The CDR3 consists of 14 residues. The CDR3 DNA follows: TGTGCCAGCACTCTAGCGGAGACCACCGGGGAGCTGTTTTTT. Its protein is CASTLAETTGELFF.

This chain joins TRBV19 and TRBJ2-4; D gene ambiguous. Germline V CDR1 and CDR2: LNHDA, SQIVND (reference sequence). The CDR3 loop spans 17 amino acids. V was trimmed by 6 bases and J by 1 base, leaving 19 bases between them. The CDR3 region has the DNA TGTGCCAGTAGCGCGCTGGGTTATCCCGGGGCCAAAAACATTCAGTACTTC. This codes for CASSALGYPGAKNIQYF.

The chain is built from TRBV4-1 and TRBJ1-4, with TRBD1 matching over 10 bases. Germline CDR1 and CDR2: MGHRA and YSYEKL. The junction had 10 bases not matched to a gene; V was cut back by 4 bases and J by 2 bases. The CDR3 loop spans 18 amino acids. CDR3 sequence (DNA): TGCGCCAGCAGCCCAGAGATGACAGGGGGCGCGACTAATGAAAAACTGTTTTTT. This codes for CASSPEMTGGATNEKLFF.